This T cell receptor (beta chain) was sequenced in a study of control samples from healthy donors and cancer patients. The ends were cut back, 4 bases at V and 1 base at J, with 13 bases in the middle. Germline values: CDR1 SGDLS, CDR2 YYNGEE. The CDR3 contains 15 residues. Clones were sequenced by immunoSEQ multiplex PCR, and TCRdb holds only the in-frame ones, with some missing. The top ten hold roughly 7.8% of the sample, which has about 130,000 clones, about 91% seen once. The sequence derives from a man between 18 and 35 years old in good health. The source material was blood. V gene TRBV9 combines with J gene TRBJ2-3; D perhaps matches TRBD2 (6 bases). The CDR3 bases are TGTGCCAGCAGCTCCTATAGCGGTGGCACAGATACGCAGTATTTT. As protein: CASSSYSGGTDTQYF.